This paragraph covers one T cell receptor beta chain sequence. As yet, its antigen is unknown. Those donating, healthy Caucasian individuals from Russia, were aged roughly 6 to 90. This sample is drawn from a study of blood T cells in healthy people across ages. Whole-study findings and limits: Age brought a roughly linear fall in TCR beta diversity measured per million T cells.

Alongside a J-beta primer mix, a sample-barcoded 5' primer served in a second PCR lasting about 7 to 12 cycles. TCRdb analysed the 5' RACE reads with MiXCR anew, one entry per CDR3 protein. The sample holds roughly 570,000 distinct CDR3 sequences, approximately 30% seen once. Germline loops: CDR1 DFQATT, CDR2 SNEGSKA (reference sequence). The CDR3 loop spans 14 amino acids. Trimming cost V 3 bases and J 3 bases, with 14 bases left between them. The V and J genes are TRBV20-1 and TRBJ1-2; D uncertain. This TCR was recovered from a woman between 70 and 85 years old in good health. The sequenced material came from blood. CDR3 region: CSARRRWVHYGYTF. The DNA of the CDR3 is TGCAGTGCTAGGAGGAGGTGGGTTCACTATGGCTACACCTTC.